One and the same sample provided the 9 T cell receptor beta chains below, sequenced in a study of naive and memory T cell subsets. Amplification of ligated cDNA took four PCR rounds with SP2 and nested alpha and beta constant primers. MiXCR, run by TCRdb on the 5' RACE reads, gives a single entry per CDR3 protein. The table shows about 60,000 distinct CDR3 sequences, with 7% to 8% occurring only once. The library had UMIs added by 3' ligation of an oligonucleotide to TCR cDNA. The source of these receptors is a female donor in good health.

The chain carries TRBV12-3 or TRBV12-4 and TRBJ2-5; 10 nucleotides line up with TRBD2. Trimming cost V 1 base and J 3 bases; bases outside gene matches: 2. This CDR3 contains 15 residues. CDR3 bases: TGTGCCAGCAGTTTAGGGACTAGCGGAGAAGAGACCCAGTACTTC. Translating it yields CASSLGTSGEETQYF.

There are a few counts of this clonotype. The chain employs TRBV29-1 and TRBJ1-4; D not resolved. Trimming cost V 4 bases and J 8 bases, with 11 bases left between them. The CDR3 is 12 amino acids. Germline loops: CDR1 SQVTM, CDR2 ANQGSEA. The chain's CDR3 is CSVGRVGEKLFF. The DNA of the CDR3 is TGCAGCGTTGGACGCGTTGGGGAAAAACTGTTTTTT. Together with reference TRBV29-1 and TRBJ1-4, the CDR3 gives the full variable domain: SAVISQKPSRDICQRGTSLTIQCQVDSQVTMMFWYRQQPGQSLTLIATANQGSEATYESGFVIDKFPISRPNLTFSTLTVSNMSPEDSSIYLCSVGRVGEKLFFGSGTQLSVL.

This clonotype was seen more than once but under ten times. The J gene is TRBJ1-5, the V gene TRBV5-1, with 8 bases aligning to TRBD1. The CDR3 extends over 14 amino acids. Germline V gene sequence: CDR1 SGHRS, CDR2 YFSETQ. Germline trimming cut 3 bases from V and 7 bases from J; bases unmatched to any gene: 6. CDR3 amino acids: CASSSGQEGQPQHF. The CDR3 DNA follows: TGCGCCAGCAGCTCGGGACAGGAGGGACAGCCCCAGCATTTT.

This clonotype was found many times. The chain links TRBV7-9 to TRBJ1-2; TRBD1 matches at 9 bases. After removal of 4 bases from V and 6 bases from J, the junction contained 9 bases not matched to a gene. The CDR3 spans 15 residues. CDR1 and CDR2 from the germline V gene are SEHNR and FQNEAQ (reference sequence). CDR3 residues: CASSSQTGGFDGYTF. The CDR3 DNA is TGTGCCAGCAGCTCGCAGACAGGGGGTTTCGATGGCTACACCTTC.

This clonotype turned up a few times. This chain links TRBV5-4 with TRBJ2-5; D unresolved. The CDR3 sequence is 13 residues long. Germline V gene sequence: CDR1 SGHNT, CDR2 YYREEE (reference sequence). Trimming stripped 0 bases from V and 4 bases from J, with 7 bases between. CDR3 DNA: TGTGCCAGCAGCTTGGGGGGTCGAGAGACCCAGTACTTC. Protein: CASSLGGRETQYF.

This clonotype was detected only a few times. The chain carries TRBV7-2 and TRBJ1-2, with a weak D call TRBD1 (6 bases). This CDR3 has 13 amino acids. The V gene's germline CDR1 is SGHTA and CDR2 FQGNSA. V was shortened by 5 bases and J by 9 bases, with 16 bases between the two germline ends. The CDR3 DNA follows: TGTGCCAGCAGCCCTCCAGGGGTCTGGAGCTACACCTTC. It specifies CASSPPGVWSYTF.

Turning to this clonotype: With a much larger clone just one base away, this may be a read error. The chain links TRBV27 to TRBJ1-5, with 7 bases matching TRBD1. CDR3 length: 16 residues. The V segment lost 1 base and the J segment 1 base; nucleotides outside the gene matches: 4. The germline V gene has CDR1 MNHEY and CDR2 SMNVEV (reference sequence). The CDR3 spells CASSLLGQISNQPQHF. The DNA for the CDR3 is TGTGCCAGCAGTTTATTGGGACAGATAAGCAATCAGCCCCAGCATTTT.

This clonotype was counted at least ten times. This sequence joins TRBV20-1 and TRBJ1-2; no firm D call. Germline V gives CDR1 DFQATT, CDR2 SNEGSKA (reference sequence). The CDR3 sequence is 10 residues long. Between the trimmed V and J ends, which lost 5 bases and 2 bases, there was a span of 3 bases. The CDR3 DNA follows: TGCAGTGCTGACAACTATGGCTACACCTTC. Protein sequence: CSADNYGYTF.

This clonotype has only a few counts. This chain uses TRBV13 with TRBJ2-7, with TRBD2 identical over 7 bases. This CDR3 has 12 amino acids. Germline CDR1 and CDR2: PRHDT and FYEKMQ (reference sequence). Unmatched junction bases numbered 0, after V lost 5 bases and J lost 2 bases. CDR3 bases: TGTGCCAGCAGCCGGGGGGCCTACGAGCAGTACTTC. Translation: CASSRGAYEQYF. Together with reference TRBV13 and TRBJ2-7, the CDR3 gives the full variable domain: AAGVIQSPRHLIKEKRETATLKCYPIPRHDTVYWYQQGPGQDPQFLISFYEKMQSDKGSIPDRFSAQQFSDYHSELNMSSLELGDSALYFCASSRGAYEQYFGPGTRLTVT.